The entry below describes one TCR beta chain. Antigen specificity is unknown. The CDR3 runs to 14 residues. The V and J ends lost 1 base and 5 bases, in that order; junction bases with no gene match: 0. The germline CDR1 and CDR2 sequences are MDHEN and SYDVKM. This sample is part of a study of shared clonotypes between healthy human individuals. Here immunoSEQ multiplex PCR was the method, and the copy in TCRdb shows in-frame clones only, minus some. The repertoire holds over 2 million clones, 85% to 95% seen once, with approximately 0.41% in the top ten. Study-wide results and limits: Investigators expected sequencing depth to affect clonotype sharing among donors.

The J gene is TRBJ2-2, the V gene TRBV28, with 8 bases matching TRBD1. The specimen sequenced was naive CD4+ T cells from PBMCs. As for subset: CD45RA+ positively selected. The sequence was collected from a man between 18 and 29 years old in good health. Some clones in this sample may be carry-over from other donors' samples. Written as DNA, the CDR3 is TGTGCCAGCAGTTTATACAGGGGGACCGGGGAGCTGTTTTTT. As protein: CASSLYRGTGELFF. Full variable domain (outside the CDR3, taken from reference TRBV28 and TRBJ2-2): DVKVTQSSRYLVKRTGEKVFLECVQDMDHENMFWYRQDPGLGLRLIYFSYDVKMKEKGDIPEGYSVSREKKERFSLILESASTNQTSMYLCASSLYRGTGELFFGEGSRLTVL.